Below, one T cell receptor (beta chain) is given with its context. Trimming took off 3 bases at V and 8 bases at J, with 13 bases between the two ends. The germline CDR1 and CDR2 sequences are MDHEN and SYDVKM. CDR3 length: 13 residues. Time point described: newly diagnosed GD, antithyroid drugs for less than 3 months. RNA extracted from PBMCs served as the sequencing template. This sample is drawn from a study of regulatory T cells in long-lasting Graves disease. Both iRepertoire HTBI primers and Arm-PCR of CDR3 regions were used to build the TCR beta libraries. One entry per CDR3 protein, called by TCRdb with MiXCR from the multiplex PCR reads. The table lists 300,000 to 400,000 distinct CDR3 sequences, 16% of them singletons. These data were likewise used in another study, on T cells in Graves' hyperthyroidism and ophthalmopathy. That paper adds: Criteria for exclusion of patients were uncontrolled infection, other autoimmune disease, pregnancy or lactation. The TCR CDR3 was amplified in a first-round RT-PCR using the HTBI primer set. Researchers found most expanded thyroid clonotypes above 0.001 in blood as well.

This sample comprised peripheral blood mononuclear cells (PBMCs), obtained at new diagnosis, from a patient treated with antithyroid drugs. The TCR originated in a man aged 35-49 years with Graves disease. The V gene is TRBV28, the J gene TRBJ1-2; D is uncertain. CDR3 sequence (DNA): TGTGCCAGCAGTTTTCGGGGTCGGGAGGGCTACACCTTC. Its translation: CASSFRGREGYTF.